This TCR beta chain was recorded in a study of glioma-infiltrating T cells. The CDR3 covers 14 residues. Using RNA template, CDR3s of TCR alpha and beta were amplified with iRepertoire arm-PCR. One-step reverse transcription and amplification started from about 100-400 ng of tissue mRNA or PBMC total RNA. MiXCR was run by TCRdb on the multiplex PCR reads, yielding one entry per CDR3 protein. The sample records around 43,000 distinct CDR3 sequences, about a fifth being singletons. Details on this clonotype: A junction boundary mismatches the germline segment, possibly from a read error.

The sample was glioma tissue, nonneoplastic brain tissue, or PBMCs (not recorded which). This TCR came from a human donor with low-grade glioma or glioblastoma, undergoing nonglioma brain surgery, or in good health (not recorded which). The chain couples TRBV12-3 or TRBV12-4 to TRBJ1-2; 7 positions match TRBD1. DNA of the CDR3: TGTGCCAGCACCCCGGGACAGACTAACCATGGCTACACCTTC. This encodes CASTPGQTNHGYTF.